This T cell receptor beta chain comes out of a study of brain T cells in children with intractable seizures. Study findings and constraints: Patients' HCMV serostatus was unknown; virus specificity rests on CDR3 similarity alone. Pre-surgery blood may have been undersampled, hiding some clones.

Measured with immunoSEQ multiplex PCR; TCRdb has only the in-frame clones, and not every one. The repertoire includes 7,500 to 9,500 clones, more than 55% of them detected once, and roughly 18% sits in the top ten. About this clone itself: Its specificity is unknown.

Trimming left V 2 bases short and J 5 bases short, with 9 bases between. Germline CDR1 KGHDR, CDR2 SFDVKD. The CDR3 is made up of 14 amino acids. Surgery cases with the highest brain T cell transcript signatures were chosen for sequencing. The TCR was taken from a girl aged 2 to 10 with tuberous sclerosis and intractable seizures. This chain connects TRBV24-1 to TRBJ2-1; D unclear. The material was resected brain tissue, obtained at surgery. In nucleotides, the CDR3 is TGTGCCACCAGTGATTATCGTGGGGACAATGAGCAGTTCTTC. Its translation is CATSDYRGDNEQFF.